This entry is about one TCR beta chain. Its cognate antigen has yet to be identified. No base qualities exist here, and no much larger clone lies one base off it. For sequencing, an Illumina NovaSeq 6000 was employed. TCR cDNA was synthesized by 5'RACE template switching, through which a universal primer site and unique molecular identifiers were introduced. Priming for cDNA synthesis came from both the TCR alpha and TCR beta constant segments. Library amplification used two PCR steps, and the second PCR step added sample barcodes and sequencing adapters. Sequencing of the libraries was done on either Illumina HiSeq 2500 (2x100 bp) or NovaSeq (2x150 bp). The study's own analysis went as follows. MIGEC was used to demultiplex reads and collapse the reads into UMI consensus sequences, and MiXCR was used for V(D)J alignment. Using edgeR on replicate PBMC samples, clonotypes were called vaccine-responding if FDR was below 0.01 and the log2 fold change was above 5 up to day 15. Bulk clonotypes were assigned CD4 or CD8 identity according to which sequenced CD4 or CD8 repertoire held them at higher abundance. TCRdb redid the processing of the public reads, applying fastp at Q25 and MiXCR, and retained in-frame beta chains. Each CDR3 protein appears once, grouped with its most common genes and DNA. The V and J calls and clone size are TCRdb's, not the authors'. A total of a few hundred thousand distinct CDR3 sequences appear in this sample, roughly 4.8% of them only once. The top ten clones comprise around 3.5% of the sample.

The sample's treatment or condition label, in plain terms: live attenuated yellow fever vaccine strain. A standard Ficoll-Paque protocol was used to isolate PBMCs from peripheral blood. Dynabeads CD4 and CD8 positive selection kits were used to isolate CD4 and CD8 T-cell fractions. RNA was extracted with TriZol from bulk PBMCs, CD4 and CD8 fractions, and dextramer-positive and dextramer-negative fractions. The CDR3 sequence holds 12 residues, the cysteine and phenylalanine included. Just the 36-base CDR3 DNA is kept, in frame starting at base 1. CDR1 and CDR2 were assigned from the germline V gene (reference sequence) as DFQATT and SNEGSKA. These data belong to a study of T cells after yellow fever vaccination (dated by TCRdb to the late 2010s). Concerning the study at large: Libraries from fractions with low cell numbers were prepared with the SMART-Seq v4 Ultra Low Input RNA kit. Two healthy male donors made up the cohort, one aged 18 to 30 years and the other aged 30 to 40 years. To follow T-cell clones before and after primary and booster YFV17D yellow fever vaccination, bulk TCR alpha and beta repertoires were sequenced over time. Blood was drawn at multiple timepoints before and after primary and secondary immunization, with bulk PBMC replicates and cell subsets isolated. Overall results and qualifications from the work: FACS-sorted repertoires could contain abundant contaminating clonotypes from the bulk population, so computational filtering was required. Because only a couple of donors were included in the study, the extent to which the findings can be generalized is limited. The secondary T-cell response was weaker than the primary response but faster, peaking on day 5 instead of day 15. A small share of clonotypes was detected in both CD4 and CD8 compartments, with the overlap likely arising from convergent recombination. After the booster, most of the clones that had expanded following primary vaccination were detected again (just under 97% of CD4 and around 88% of CD8), which suggests that memory was broadly maintained.

The receptor comes from a man between 18 and 29 years old who received the YFV17D yellow fever vaccine. The chain is made from TRBV20-1 and TRBJ2-5, with 7 central nucleotides matching TRBD2. Sequencing used CD4+ T cells sorted from PBMCs, obtained on the day of the yellow fever booster vaccination. The CDR3 region has the sequence CSPQGGQETQYF. The DNA reads TGCAGCCCCCAGGGAGGGCAAGAGACCCAGTACTTC.